The next 24 T cell receptor beta chains were all read from a single sample in a study of T cell responses to AZD1222 COVID-19 vaccine. Using immunoSEQ multiplex PCR, the repertoire was profiled, and TCRdb retains in-frame clones only, with some absent. This sample has approximately 180,000 clones; almost 90% occur once, and the top ten carry around 8%. The material sequenced was peripheral blood, taken on day 0 of AZD1222 vaccination. These TCRs come from an adult in good health.

The chain is built from TRBV10-2 and TRBJ2-7, with TRBD2 as a possible D gene (5 bases). The length of the CDR3 is 16 residues. Germline CDR1 and CDR2: WSHSY and SAAADI. The germline V and J ends were trimmed by 2 bases and 4 bases, with 18 bases remaining between them. Here the CDR3 DNA reads TGCGCCAGCAGTGAGCCTTGGACTGCAATTTCTTACGAGCAGTACTTC. This translates into CASSEPWTAISYEQYF.

The V gene is TRBV5-1, the J gene TRBJ2-2; D is perhaps TRBD1 or TRBD2 (6 bases each). From germline, CDR1 is SGHRS and CDR2 YFSETQ. The CDR3 loop spans 15 amino acids. V was clipped by 5 bases and J by 1 base, with 12 bases between them. DNA of the CDR3: TGCGCCAGCAGGAGGGGGGCCCAGAACACCGGGGAGCTGTTTTTT. Translating it yields CASRRGAQNTGELFF.

This chain joins TRBV9 and TRBJ1-6; 7 bases line up with TRBD1. Germline values: CDR1 SGDLS, CDR2 YYNGEE. Losses at the gene ends were 3 bases for V and 7 bases for J; bases not matched to a gene: 4. The CDR3 runs 14 residues. CDR3 in amino acids: CASSELQGNSPLHF. CDR3 nucleotides: TGTGCCAGCAGCGAGTTACAGGGGAATTCACCCCTCCACTTT.

This sequence joins TRBV5-1 and TRBJ1-2, with D uncertain. CDR1 SGHRS and CDR2 YFSETQ come from the germline V gene. V dropped 7 bases and J dropped 4 bases, with 14 bases sitting between them. This CDR3 comprises 13 residues. This chain's CDR3 is CASRPGGGYGYTF. The CDR3 DNA reads TGCGCCAGCCGCCCGGGAGGCGGCTATGGCTACACCTTC.

This clone is a singleton in its sample. The J gene is TRBJ2-7, the V gene TRBV28, with TRBD1 matching over 7 bases. Germline V gives CDR1 MDHEN, CDR2 SYDVKM. Unmatched junction bases numbered 7, after V lost 6 bases and J lost 2 bases. The CDR3 sequence is 14 residues long. CDR3 region: CASSRVQGTYEQYF. CDR3 coding DNA: TGTGCCAGCAGCCGAGTACAGGGGACCTACGAGCAGTACTTC.

Here the CDR3 reads CAWKGYRETQYF. The CDR3 nucleotides read TGTGCCTGGAAGGGGTATAGGGAGACCCAGTACTTC. The chain couples TRBV30 to TRBJ2-5; possible D gene TRBD1, 5 bases. CDR1 is GTSNPN, CDR2 SVGIG, per germline (reference sequence). CDR3 length equals 12 residues. The V gene lost 4 bases and the J gene lost 5 bases, with 11 bases spanning the gap.

Only one count was recorded for this clone. The rearrangement uses TRBV5-1 and TRBJ1-1, with no clear D. In germline, CDR1 is SGHRS, CDR2 YFSETQ. Trimming shortened V by 4 bases and J by 4 bases, and 14 bases separated the two germline ends. The CDR3 covers 14 residues. The CDR3: CASSSLQAGTEAFF. The CDR3 DNA follows: TGCGCCAGCAGCAGCTTACAAGCAGGCACTGAAGCTTTCTTT.

This clone was observed a few times. This chain connects TRBV11-1 to TRBJ2-3; TRBD2 is a possible D gene (5 bases). Trimming removed 4 bases at V and 3 bases at J, with 17 bases between. This CDR3 spans 16 amino acids. Germline V gene lookup returns CDR1 SGHAT and CDR2 FQDESV (reference sequence). The chain's CDR3 is CASSSGSNGWTDTQYF. The CDR3 nucleotides read TGTGCCAGCAGCTCGGGGAGCAACGGTTGGACAGATACGCAGTATTTT.

The CDR3, as DNA: TGTGCCAGCGGGGCGGAGAACACCGGGGAGCTGTTTTTT. Its translation is CASGAENTGELFF. The chain employs TRBV2 and TRBJ2-2; D is perhaps TRBD1 (5 bases). CDR3 length equals 13 residues. Germline V lookup: CDR1 SNHLY, CDR2 FYNNEI. Between the trimmed V and J ends, which lost 8 bases and 1 base, there was a span of 8 bases.

The genes are TRBV4-1 and TRBJ1-2; D is possibly TRBD1 (6 bases). Germline V gives CDR1 MGHRA, CDR2 YSYEKL. Trimming removed 5 bases at V and 8 bases at J, with 21 bases between. The CDR3 is 15 residues long. CDR3 sequence: CASSKGEGGPAGYTF. DNA of the CDR3: TGCGCCAGCAGCAAAGGTGAAGGGGGGCCTGCCGGCTACACCTTC.

The chain joins TRBV4-1 to TRBJ1-1, with unresolved D. From germline, CDR1 is MGHRA and CDR2 YSYEKL. This CDR3 has 16 amino acids. Trimming removed 1 base from V and 1 base from J, with 13 bases in between. CDR3 bases: TGCGCCAGCAGCCAAGGAGGGTTTGGGCGGAACACTGAAGCTTTCTTT. Its protein is CASSQGGFGRNTEAFF.

This chain uses TRBV10-1 with TRBJ2-7; tentative D call: TRBD1 (6 bases). This CDR3 is 16 amino acids long. V was trimmed by 6 bases and J by 0 bases, leaving 18 bases between them. The germline V gene has CDR1 WNHNN and CDR2 SYGVQD (reference sequence). The CDR3 spells CASSEGDVRSSYEQYF. Written as DNA, the CDR3 is TGCGCCAGCAGCGAGGGGGACGTACGGAGCTCCTACGAGCAGTACTTC.

The rearrangement joins TRBV27 to TRBJ1-1; TRBD1 aligns across 7 bases. The V segment lost 6 bases and the J segment 4 bases; nucleotides outside the gene matches: 8. The CDR3 loop spans 14 amino acids. CDR1 is MNHEY and CDR2 is SMNVEV in the germline V gene (reference sequence). The CDR3, as DNA: TGTGCCAGCAGCTCCGAACAGGGGCTCACTGAAGCTTTCTTT. Its translation: CASSSEQGLTEAFF.

V is TRBV6-2 or TRBV6-3 and J is TRBJ1-4; D uncertain. V gave up 2 bases and J gave up 3 bases, with 7 bases separating them. Germline CDR1 is MNHEY and CDR2 is SVGEGT. The CDR3 is made up of 14 amino acids. The CDR3 reads CASSYGLANEKLFF. In DNA, the CDR3 is TGTGCCAGCAGTTACGGATTAGCTAATGAAAAACTGTTTTTT.

The V call is TRBV19, the J call TRBJ1-6; D unclear. V shed 4 bases and J shed 6 bases, with 13 bases lying between them. The V gene's germline CDR1 is LNHDA and CDR2 SQIVND (reference sequence). The CDR3 consists of 15 residues. The CDR3 loop reads CASSTPDGFNSPLHF. In DNA form, the CDR3 reads TGTGCCAGTAGTACCCCGGACGGTTTTAATTCACCCCTCCACTTT. Combining the CDR3 with reference TRBV19 and TRBJ1-6 gives the whole variable domain DGGITQSPKYLFRKEGQNVTLSCEQNLNHDAMYWYRQDPGQGLRLIYYSQIVNDFQKGDIAEGYSVSREKKESFPLTVTSAQKNPTAFYLCASSTPDGFNSPLHFGNGTRLTVT.

J is TRBJ2-7 and V is TRBV12-3 or TRBV12-4; TRBD1 might be the D (6 bases). CDR3 length: 13 residues. Trimming took 5 bases from V and 4 from J, leaving 12 bases between them. The CDR3 here is CASSEMGAYEQYF. CDR3 DNA: TGTGCCAGCAGTGAAATGGGGGCGTACGAGCAGTACTTC.

V gene TRBV7-2 combines with J gene TRBJ2-1; D might be TRBD1 or TRBD2, each matching 5 bases. The CDR3 has 17 amino acids. V lost 5 bases and J lost 0, with 17 bases in between. Germline CDR1 reads SGHTA; CDR2 reads FQGNSA. The CDR3 nucleotides are TGTGCCAGCAGCCGGCCCGAGGGGCCTAGCTCCTACAATGAGCAGTTCTTC. Amino acids: CASSRPEGPSSYNEQFF.

In nucleotides, the CDR3 is TGTGCCACCAGCAGAGGAATAGCGGACAACCCCTACGAGCAGTACTTC. As protein: CATSRGIADNPYEQYF. J is TRBJ2-7 and V is TRBV15; D may be TRBD2 (6 bases). Trimming cost V 1 base and J 2 bases, with 15 bases left between them. Germline assignment: CDR1 LNHNV and CDR2 YYDKDF (reference sequence). This CDR3 has 16 residues.

The V call is TRBV5-5, the J call TRBJ1-1; D unresolved. Trimming removed 0 bases from V and 5 bases from J, with 14 bases in between. Germline assignment: CDR1 SGHKS and CDR2 YYEKEE (reference sequence). The CDR3 is 15 residues long. CDR3: CASSLVVAPGTEAFF. CDR3 DNA: TGTGCCAGCAGCTTGGTGGTGGCGCCGGGAACTGAAGCTTTCTTT.

The V call is TRBV5-1, the J call TRBJ2-2; D tentatively fits TRBD1 or TRBD2 (7 bases each). The length of the CDR3 is 14 residues. The ends were cut back, 9 bases at V and 0 bases at J, with 12 bases in the middle. The V gene's germline CDR1 is SGHRS and CDR2 YFSETQ. In nucleotides, the CDR3 is TGCGCCACCCAGGGGGGGGCGAACACCGGGGAGCTGTTTTTT. Protein: CATQGGANTGELFF.

The chain recombines TRBV7-2 with TRBJ2-3, with D perhaps TRBD2 (5 bases). This CDR3 comprises 15 residues. Germline loops: CDR1 SGHTA, CDR2 FQGNSA. The germline V and J ends were trimmed by 3 bases and 0 bases, with 10 bases remaining between them. CDR3 sequence (DNA): TGTGCCAGCAGCTTCCTAGCCACTAGCACAGATACGCAGTATTTT. Translating it yields CASSFLATSTDTQYF.

The gene calls are TRBV4-1 and TRBJ1-1; TRBD1 matches 9 bases. Germline CDR1 reads MGHRA; CDR2 reads YSYEKL. The CDR3 loop spans 17 amino acids. V was pared by 8 bases and J by 0 bases, with 13 bases of the junction left unmatched. The CDR3 DNA is TGCGCCAGCTACTCACTCGGACAGGGGTTCATGAACACTGAAGCTTTCTTT. This gives the protein CASYSLGQGFMNTEAFF.

J is TRBJ1-3 and V is TRBV7-9; D is possibly TRBD1 (5 bases). In germline, CDR1 is SEHNR, CDR2 FQNEAQ (reference sequence). V was pared by 0 bases and J by 4 bases, with 13 bases between. This CDR3 region has 16 residues. This chain's CDR3 is CASSLAQVKSGNTIYF. CDR3 coding DNA: TGTGCCAGCAGCTTAGCACAGGTAAAAAGCGGAAACACCATATATTTT.

This sequence joins TRBV7-2 and TRBJ2-1; 8 nucleotides align to TRBD2. Germline-derived CDR1 and CDR2 are SGHTA and FQGNSA. J was trimmed by 8 bases and V by 2 bases; bases with no gene match: 8. This CDR3 is 15 amino acids long. CDR3 sequence reads: CASSLIPAGVDEQFF. The CDR3 DNA is TGTGCCAGCAGCTTAATACCAGCGGGGGTGGATGAGCAGTTCTTC.